This entry lists 20 T cell receptor beta chains sequenced from one sample in a study of T-cell memory formation after mild COVID-19 (dated by TCRdb to 2020 to 2023). Libraries came from 5' RACE. For sequencing, an Illumina NovaSeq 6000 was employed. TCRdb reworked the public reads: Q25 trimming with fastp, MiXCR clone assembly, productive beta chains retained. Entries that share a CDR3 protein sequence are merged under the most common genes and DNA. The sample includes about 400,000 distinct CDR3 sequences, with about 22% observed a single time. Of the sample, approximately 14% falls within the top ten clones. The sample consisted of PBMCs or a T cell subset sorted from them (not recorded which). Receptor source: an adult woman who had mild COVID-19 (a few samples of this study predate the infection). The sample titles of this study are shuffled in the database, so cell type and time point are left out; the donor was told from shared clones.

This clonotype was observed a few times. This chain connects TRBV12-3 or TRBV12-4 to TRBJ2-7, with no clear D. Trimming pared 1 base from V and 12 bases from J, leaving 10 bases between. The CDR3 runs to 11 residues. Here the CDR3 DNA reads TGTGCCAGCAGTTTAGGGATGACGTGGTACTTC. Translated, it gives CASSLGMTWYF.

The sample holds a few counts of this clonotype. V gene TRBV11-3 combines with J gene TRBJ2-3; TRBD2 matches 10 bases. The J call may be incorrect, as the DNA end agrees better with TRBJ2-1. Germline CDR1 and CDR2: SGHNT and YENEEA. The CDR3 totals 16 residues. The CDR3 is CASSHRRSGRVNEQFF. The CDR3 nucleotides read TGTGCCAGCAGCCACCGACGGAGCGGGAGGGTTAATGAGCAGTTCTTC.

This clonotype was seen a handful of times. The chain recombines TRBV10-2 with TRBJ2-6; the match to TRBD1 covers 9 bases. CDR3 length: 17 amino acids. Germline-derived CDR1 and CDR2 are WSHSY and SAAADI. V shed 4 bases and J 0 bases; nucleotides not matched to a gene: 4. The CDR3 nucleotides read TGCGCCAGCAGTGTGACAGGGGGGACCTCTGGGGCCAACGTCCTGACTTTC. Translated, it gives CASSVTGGTSGANVLTF.

The chain uses TRBV7-9 and TRBJ2-1; 7 nucleotides line up with TRBD2. The junction had 10 bases not matched to a gene; V was cut back by 10 bases and J by 7 bases. Germline V gene data show CDR1 as SEHNR and CDR2 as FQNEAQ (reference sequence). This CDR3 is built from 13 residues. The CDR3 nucleotides are TGTGCCATCCAGGTGGGGGGGAGGAATGAGCAGTTCTTC. Its translation is CAIQVGGRNEQFF.

Only a few counts were recorded for this clonotype. J is TRBJ1-1 and V is TRBV7-9; no definite D call. V lost 0 bases and J lost 6, with 14 bases in between. The CDR3 has 15 residues. The V gene's germline CDR1 is SEHNR and CDR2 FQNEAQ (reference sequence). Here the CDR3 DNA reads TGTGCCAGCAGCTTAGCGTCGGCGGGAAGGGCTGAAGCTTTCTTT. Encoded protein: CASSLASAGRAEAFF.

This clonotype occurred many times. This chain connects TRBV18 to TRBJ2-1; unclear D gene. Deletions cut 3 bases from V and 4 bases from J, with 7 bases between. Germline V gene lookup returns CDR1 KGHSH and CDR2 LQKENI. This CDR3 is built from 13 residues. In nucleotides, the CDR3 is TGTGCCAGCTCACCGGCTATTTACAATGAGCAGTTCTTC. Protein product: CASSPAIYNEQFF.

In DNA, the CDR3 is TGTGCCAGCAGTTTCGGGGACAGGGGTTCTGGGGCCAACGTCCTGACTTTC. Amino acids: CASSFGDRGSGANVLTF. This chain links TRBV12-3 or TRBV12-4 with TRBJ2-6; 10 nucleotides match TRBD1. The CDR3 loop spans 17 amino acids. The trim removed 3 bases at V and 1 base at J, leaving 3 bases unmatched.

This clonotype was found a few times. The V and J genes are TRBV24-1 and TRBJ2-1, with 7 bases identical to TRBD1. V shed 3 bases and J 2 bases; nucleotides not matched to a gene: 9. This CDR3 contains 17 residues. CDR1 KGHDR and CDR2 SFDVKD come from the germline V gene. The chain's CDR3 is CATSDLRTGPPYNEQFF. CDR3 in DNA: TGTGCCACCAGTGATCTCAGGACAGGCCCTCCCTACAATGAGCAGTTCTTC.

The chain is built from TRBV24-1 and TRBJ2-1, with 10 bases lining up with TRBD2. Looked up from germline, CDR1 is KGHDR and CDR2 is SFDVKD. This CDR3 is 16 amino acids long. With V trimmed by 0 bases and J by 6 bases, 4 bases remained unmatched. The CDR3 region has the DNA TGTGCCACCAGTGATTTGAGCCCTAGCGGGGGCAATGAGCAGTTCTTC. It is translated as CATSDLSPSGGNEQFF.

This sequence joins TRBV7-9 and TRBJ2-7; D may be TRBD1 or TRBD2 (7 bases each). From germline, CDR1 is SEHNR and CDR2 FQNEAQ (reference sequence). Trimming cost V 5 bases and J 3 bases, with 14 bases left between them. The CDR3 extends over 14 amino acids. The CDR3 loop reads CASSGSGGVYEQYF. The CDR3 nucleotides are TGTGCCAGCAGCGGGTCAGGGGGGGTCTACGAGCAGTACTTC.

V and J are TRBV20-1 and TRBJ2-7, with TRBD1 matching over 7 bases. Germline V gene lookup returns CDR1 DFQATT and CDR2 SNEGSKA (reference sequence). CDR3 length equals 14 residues. J gave up 0 bases and V 6 bases, and 8 bases lay outside the gene matches. Here the CDR3 DNA reads TGCAGTGCCGTCGTGGCAGGGGGCTCCTACGAGCAGTACTTC. Its protein is CSAVVAGGSYEQYF.

This clonotype came up many times. This sequence joins TRBV7-9 and TRBJ1-4; TRBD1 agrees at 9 bases. The CDR3 runs 14 residues. The germline V gene encodes CDR1 SEHNR and CDR2 FQNEAQ (reference sequence). J gave up 4 bases and V 4 bases, and 1 base lay outside the gene matches. The CDR3 coding sequence is TGTGCCAGCAGCTCGGGACAGGGTAATGAAAAACTGTTTTTT. This sequence encodes CASSSGQGNEKLFF. Based on the CDR3 plus reference TRBV7-9 and TRBJ1-4, the full variable domain is DTGVSQNPRHKITKRGQNVTFRCDPISEHNRLYWYRQTLGQGPEFLTYFQNEAQLEKSRLLSDRFSAERPKGSFSTLEIQRTEQGDSAMYLCASSSGQGNEKLFFGSGTQLSVL.

This clonotype was picked up a small number of times. The chain is built from TRBV7-2 and TRBJ2-1; TRBD1 is a possible D gene (6 bases). CDR3 length: 16 residues. V gave up 1 base and J gave up 6 bases, with 16 bases separating them. Germline V lookup: CDR1 SGHTA, CDR2 FQGNSA. CDR3 nucleotides: TGTGCCAGCAGCTTAGTTGCCAGGGGATCTTTCAATGAGCAGTTCTTC. This sequence encodes CASSLVARGSFNEQFF.

The rearrangement uses TRBV9 and TRBJ2-3; a weak D match, TRBD1 (5 bases). The length of the CDR3 is 16 residues. Germline values: CDR1 SGDLS, CDR2 YYNGEE. V was shortened by 0 bases and J by 2 bases, with 13 bases between the two germline ends. Written as DNA, the CDR3 is TGTGCCAGCAGCGTAGAAGGCAGGGCCTTCACAGATACGCAGTATTTT. The encoded protein is CASSVEGRAFTDTQYF.

The V call is TRBV24-1, the J call TRBJ2-1; no reliable D call. V shed 0 bases and J shed 9 bases, with 8 bases lying between them. CDR1 is KGHDR and CDR2 is SFDVKD in the germline V gene. The CDR3 is 13 residues long. CDR3 sequence (DNA): TGTGCCACCAGTGATTTGGGCAGGAGTGAGCAGTTCTTC. It encodes CATSDLGRSEQFF.

There are a few counts of this clonotype. V gene TRBV20-1 combines with J gene TRBJ2-3; 13 nucleotides agree with TRBD2. CDR3 length equals 15 residues. The germline CDR1 and CDR2 sequences are DFQATT and SNEGSKA (reference sequence). V lost 6 bases, J lost 2 bases, and 5 bases stayed unmatched. This CDR3 reads CSAAGTSGITDTQYF. In DNA, the CDR3 is TGCAGTGCAGCCGGGACTAGCGGGATCACAGATACGCAGTATTTT.

V is TRBV28 and J is TRBJ1-5, with 12 bases aligning to TRBD1. J lost 5 bases, V lost 3 bases, and 5 bases had no gene match. Germline-derived CDR1 and CDR2 are MDHEN and SYDVKM. The CDR3 contains 16 residues. The CDR3 sequence is CASSFGGQGADQPQHF. The CDR3 DNA reads as TGTGCCAGCAGTTTTGGGGGACAGGGGGCTGATCAGCCCCAGCATTTT.

DNA for the CDR3: TGTGCCTGGAGTGTACAAGAACGGGGCTACACCTTC. This sequence encodes CAWSVQERGYTF. The genes are TRBV30 and TRBJ1-2, with no clear D. V dropped 0 bases and J dropped 8 bases, with 10 bases sitting between them. Germline values: CDR1 GTSNPN, CDR2 SVGIG (reference sequence). The CDR3 is 12 amino acids.

J is TRBJ2-7 and V is TRBV5-6, with TRBD2 matching over 11 bases. This CDR3 comprises 15 residues. J gave up 3 bases and V 4 bases, and 6 bases lay outside the gene matches. Germline CDR1 SGHDT, CDR2 YYEEEE. This chain's CDR3 is CASSSIAGGFYEQYF. As DNA, the CDR3 is TGTGCCAGCAGCAGCATAGCGGGAGGGTTCTACGAGCAGTACTTC.

The chain links TRBV7-8 to TRBJ2-1, with 8 nucleotides matching TRBD2. Germline assignment: CDR1 SGHVS and CDR2 FQNEAQ. Trimming removed 5 bases from V and 6 bases from J; junction bases left unmatched: 12. The CDR3 spans 16 residues. The CDR3 sequence is CASSLTGTRGANEQFF. CDR3 nucleotide sequence: TGTGCCAGCAGCCTAACCGGGACTAGGGGGGCCAATGAGCAGTTCTTC.